The rows below give T cell receptor beta chains drawn from one sample of a study of blood T cells in healthy people across ages. TCRdb re-called the 5' RACE reads through MiXCR, storing one row per CDR3 protein. The sample lists around 1,000,000 distinct CDR3 sequences, less than 25% occurring once. The sample also formed part of further work on T cells of mothers and their children.

The sequencing sample was made of blood. These receptors came from a girl between 2 and 10 years old in good health. Both conserved end residues are part of each CDR3. Each record gives: D gene, V gene, J gene, clone size, CDR3 length, CDR3 DNA, CDR3 protein. D genes are given only for firm matches. Some rows have no size entry. The others give once, few or many, or a class for an expanded clone.

>TRBD2|TRBV7-2|TRBJ2-1|NA|16
TGTGCCAGCAGCCCCATTCGGGGGGTAGGCGACAATGAGCAGTTCTTC
CASSPIRGVGDNEQFF
>NA|TRBV7-9|TRBJ2-7|NA|14
TGTGCCAGCAGCTTGGGAGGTCTCCCCAACGAGCAGTACTTC
CASSLGGLPNEQYF
>NA|TRBV27|TRBJ2-7|few|17
TGTGCCAGCAGTACAACAAGGGACATTTTCTACTCCTACGAGCAGTACTTC
CASSTTRDIFYSYEQYF
>NA|TRBV5-6|TRBJ1-2|NA|13
TGTGCCAGCAGCCTGAGGAGGGATCGGGGCTACACCTTC
CASSLRRDRGYTF
>NA|TRBV20-1|TRBJ2-1|NA|13
TGCAGTGCTAGAGGACTAGTAAGGAATGAGCAGTTCTTC
CSARGLVRNEQFF
>NA|TRBV27|TRBJ2-4|NA|16
TGTGCCAGCAGTATACTACCTACAGGAGCCAAAAACATTCAGTACTTC
CASSILPTGAKNIQYF
>NA|TRBV7-9|TRBJ1-2|NA|15
TGTGCCAGCAGCTTAGCGAGTGGAGGGGAGGATGGCTACACCTTC
CASSLASGGEDGYTF
>NA|TRBV7-3|TRBJ2-3|few|16
TGTGCCAGCAGCTTGTACGGGGGTAATCTCGGAGATACGCAGTATTTT
CASSLYGGNLGDTQYF
>NA|TRBV11-2|TRBJ2-5|few|11
TGTGCCGGCAGCTTAATTGAGACCCAGTACTTC
CAGSLIETQYF
>NA|TRBV28|TRBJ2-7|NA|14
TGTGCCAGCAGTTTCGGGGACTCCCAGGACTGGCAGTACTTC
CASSFGDSQDWQYF
>TRBD2|TRBV20-1|TRBJ2-1|few|14
TGCAGTGTTACAGTTAGCGGGAGGGCCGGGGAGCAGTTCTTC
CSVTVSGRAGEQFF
>NA|TRBV11-2|TRBJ1-1|NA|11
TGTGCCAGCAGTCATGACAGAGAAGCTTTCTTT
CASSHDREAFF
>TRBD1|TRBV24-1|TRBJ2-1|few|14
TGTGCCACCAGTGATTTGGACAGGGGGAATGAGCAGTTCTTC
CATSDLDRGNEQFF
>TRBD1|TRBV4-3|TRBJ1-4|NA|15
TGCGCCAGCAGCCAAGATGGACAGGGTGGCGAAAAACTGTTTTTT
CASSQDGQGGEKLFF
>NA|TRBV4-2|TRBJ2-5|NA|16
TGTGCCAGCAGCCCAAGTCAGGAGTTAACACTAGAGACCCAGTACTTC
CASSPSQELTLETQYF
>TRBD1|TRBV15|TRBJ2-7|NA|18
TGTGCCACCAGCAGAGATAGTCCCGGACAGGGGGAGTACTACGAGCAGTACTTC
CATSRDSPGQGEYYEQYF
>NA|TRBV20-1|TRBJ2-5|NA|14
TGCAGTGCTTTTCTAGGACTGGTACAAGAGACCCAGTACTTC
CSAFLGLVQETQYF
>TRBD2|TRBV28|TRBJ2-3|NA|14
TGTGCCAGCAGTTTTCCGGGACTAGCGGTGAGGCAGTATTTT
CASSFPGLAVRQYF
>NA|TRBV9|TRBJ2-1|NA|15
TGTGCCAGCAGCGTAGGGGGCAGGGTCAACAATGAGCAGTTCTTC
CASSVGGRVNNEQFF
>TRBD1|TRBV29-1|TRBJ2-3|few|13
TGCAGCGTTAAGGGACAGCTCACAGATACGCAGTATTTT
CSVKGQLTDTQYF
>TRBD1|TRBV9|TRBJ2-1|few|16
TGTGCCGGCAGCTCCTCTCCGGACAGGGGTGGCAATGAGCAGTTCTTC
CAGSSSPDRGGNEQFF
>TRBD2|TRBV5-5|TRBJ2-2|NA|17
TGTGCCAGCAGCTCTGTGGGGACTAGCGGGAACGCCGGGGAGCTGTTTTTT
CASSSVGTSGNAGELFF
>NA|TRBV12-3/TRBV12-4|TRBJ2-2|NA|15
TGTGCCAGCATTGTTTCCAAAGGGGGCACCGGGGAGCTGTTTTTT
CASIVSKGGTGELFF
>NA|TRBV5-5|TRBJ1-2|NA|13
TGTGCCAGCAGTGATGGATTGGGTGGGAGCTACACCTTC
CASSDGLGGSYTF
>NA|TRBV12-3/TRBV12-4|TRBJ1-4|few|13
TGTGCCAGCCGGGACTCAACTAATGAAAAACTGTTTTTT
CASRDSTNEKLFF